This T cell receptor (beta chain) was observed in a study of cytomegalovirus exposure and HLA in healthy donors. Study in general: Within an early data release were approximately 85 million unique TCRs drawn from HLA-typed donors.

A remark on this clone: The antigen is not known.

PCR primers comprised 60 Vbeta and 13 Jbeta primers. Measured with immunoSEQ multiplex PCR; TCRdb has only the in-frame clones, and not every one. The sample includes under 200,000 clones, roughly three quarters of them seen just once. The CDR3 is 14 residues long. Looked up from germline, CDR1 is SGHTA and CDR2 is FQGTGA. V dropped 2 bases and J dropped 1 base, with 8 bases sitting between them. Study-wide findings and caveats: In an earlier analysis, in roughly 580 donors, most V segments appeared productive either ~87% or ~30% of the time.

This clonotype originated in a woman between 40 and 50 years old in good health and CMV-seropositive. The V gene is TRBV7-3, the J gene TRBJ1-1, with D unclear. Sequenced sample: PBMCs. CDR3 region: CASSLGRGNTEAFF. The CDR3 DNA sequence: TGTGCCAGCAGCTTAGGCCGGGGGAACACTGAAGCTTTCTTT.